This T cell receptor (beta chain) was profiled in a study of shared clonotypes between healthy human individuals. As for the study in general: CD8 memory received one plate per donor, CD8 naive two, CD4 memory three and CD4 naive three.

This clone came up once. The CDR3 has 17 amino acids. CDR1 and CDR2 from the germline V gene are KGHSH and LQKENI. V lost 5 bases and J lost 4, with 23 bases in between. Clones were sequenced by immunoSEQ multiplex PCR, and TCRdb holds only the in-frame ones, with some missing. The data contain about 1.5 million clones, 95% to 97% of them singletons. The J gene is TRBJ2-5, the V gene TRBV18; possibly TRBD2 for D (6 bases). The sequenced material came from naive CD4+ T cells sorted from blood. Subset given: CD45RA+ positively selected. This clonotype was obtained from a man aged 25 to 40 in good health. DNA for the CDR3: TGTGCCAGCTCAAAAAACTTAGCAGCGGGCTGGGCAGAGACCCAGTACTTC. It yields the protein CASSKNLAAGWAETQYF.